Below, 9 T cell receptor beta chains from the same sample are listed, as sequenced in a study of PD-1 blockade in classical Hodgkin lymphoma. Time point indicated: cycle 4 day 1 (C4D1), after 6 weeks of nivolumab. Every patient was affected by relapse after autologous stem cell transplantation, while exposure to brentuximab vedotin was not uniform. Measured with immunoSEQ multiplex PCR; TCRdb has only the in-frame clones, and not every one. The sample includes fewer than 95,000 clones, over 80% seen only once; the top ten take about a sixth. This sample comprised peripheral blood mononuclear cells (PBMCs), obtained before the fourth cycle of nivolumab. The receptors come from a human donor with classical Hodgkin lymphoma.

J is TRBJ2-4 and V is TRBV5-1; 10 bases match TRBD1. CDR1 and CDR2 from the germline V gene are SGHRS and YFSETQ. V was clipped by 3 bases and J by 8 bases; unmatched bases: 5. CDR3 size: 14 residues. The CDR3 bases are TGCGCCAGCAGCTCAGGGACAGGGGTTGACATTCAGTACTTC. As protein: CASSSGTGVDIQYF.

V usage is TRBV15 and J usage is TRBJ2-7, with 10 bases that match TRBD1. The V and J ends lost 3 bases and 3 bases, in that order; junction bases with no gene match: 2. The CDR3 is 14 residues long. Germline CDR1 and CDR2: LNHNV and YYDKDF (reference sequence). The DNA for the CDR3 is TGTGCCACCAGCAGGAGGGACAGGGGCTACGAGCAGTACTTC. Amino acid sequence: CATSRRDRGYEQYF. Drawing the rest from reference TRBV15 and TRBJ2-7, the complete variable domain is DAMVIQNPRYQVTQFGKPVTLSCSQTLNHNVMYWYQQKSSQAPKLLFHYYDKDFNNEADTPDNFQSRRPNTSFCFLDIRSPGLGDTAMYLCATSRRDRGYEQYFGPGTRLTVT.

The chain joins TRBV6-6 to TRBJ2-7, with D perhaps TRBD1 or TRBD2 (5 bases each). Germline CDR1 is MNHNY and CDR2 is SVGAGI (reference sequence). V was clipped by 5 bases and J by 10 bases, with 18 bases between them. This CDR3 is built from 13 residues. The CDR3 reads CASSTTGTAGQYF. The CDR3 DNA is TGTGCCAGCAGTACGACCGGGACGGCTGGCCAGTACTTC.

A remark on this clone: This CDR3 is also generated by other DNA sequences in the sample. The genes are TRBV7-9 and TRBJ1-1; TRBD1 aligns across 7 bases. Germline CDR1 is SEHNR and CDR2 is FQNEAQ (reference sequence). After removal of 5 bases from V and 10 bases from J, the junction contained 7 bases not matched to a gene. CDR3 size: 12 residues. The CDR3 DNA follows: TGTGCCAGCAGCCCCGGGCGACAGGGAGCTTTCTTT. It specifies CASSPGRQGAFF.

The chain combines TRBV27 with TRBJ2-7; TRBD2 matches at 14 bases. The V gene's germline CDR1 is MNHEY and CDR2 SMNVEV (reference sequence). V was clipped by 6 bases and J by 11 bases; unmatched bases: 21. The CDR3 runs 18 residues. In nucleotides, the CDR3 is TGTGCCAGCAGCTCACACGGACTAGCGGGAGGAGCACTCCTAAGGAAGTACTTC. Translation gives CASSSHGLAGGALLRKYF.

The chain is built from TRBV5-4 and TRBJ2-3, with a tentative D call TRBD2 (5 bases). The germline gives CDR1 SGHNT, CDR2 YYREEE (reference sequence). Trimming stripped 0 bases from V and 0 bases from J, with 11 bases between. CDR3 length: 16 residues. The CDR3 DNA is TGTGCCAGCAGCTTGGGGTCGGGGAGTAGCACAGATACGCAGTATTTT. Amino acid sequence: CASSLGSGSSTDTQYF.

V and J are TRBV6-5 and TRBJ2-5; TRBD1 agrees at 9 bases. This CDR3 is 13 amino acids long. V trimming: 7 bases; J trimming: 7 bases; junction bases outside the gene matches: 7. Per the germline V gene, CDR1 is MNHEY and CDR2 is SVGAGI. The chain's CDR3 is CASTGTGKGTQYF. Written as DNA, the CDR3 is TGTGCCAGCACGGGGACAGGGAAAGGGACCCAGTACTTC.

The chain has TRBV19 and TRBJ1-4; a possible D gene is TRBD1 (6 bases). In germline, CDR1 is LNHDA, CDR2 SQIVND (reference sequence). Trimming took 7 bases from V and 3 from J, leaving 9 bases between them. The length of the CDR3 is 13 residues. This CDR3 reads CASTGQPNEKLFF. The CDR3 nucleotides are TGTGCCAGTACGGGACAACCTAATGAAAAACTGTTTTTT.

The V and J genes are TRBV7-2 and TRBJ2-3; D is unresolved. The CDR3 sequence is 13 residues long. Germline values: CDR1 SGHTA, CDR2 FQGNSA. Trimming stripped 4 bases from V and 6 bases from J, with 11 bases between. CDR3 region: CASSSNSGDTQYF. CDR3 nucleotides: TGTGCCAGCAGCTCCAACTCTGGGGATACGCAGTATTTT.